The 14 T cell receptor beta chains reported below all come from one sample, sequenced in a study of cytomegalovirus exposure and HLA in healthy donors. The data were produced by immunoSEQ multiplex PCR, yet TCRdb's version contains in-frame clones alone and is incomplete. Counted here are about 130,000 clones, about 80% occurring once; the ten biggest clones make up 30%. Sequences were obtained from PBMCs. The source is a man in his thirties or forties in good health and CMV-seropositive.

J is TRBJ2-7 and V is TRBV7-2; D is unresolved. With 1 base removed from V and 3 bases from J, the gap between germline ends came to 7 bases. Germline V gene lookup returns CDR1 SGHTA and CDR2 FQGNSA. The CDR3 sequence is 13 residues long. For the CDR3, the DNA is TGTGCCAGCAGCTTAGGAGCCGGCTACGAGCAGTACTTC. It specifies CASSLGAGYEQYF.

The CDR3 coding sequence is TGTGCCAGCAGCTCGGACAGGCCCCCTTACGAGCAGTACTTC. The encoded protein is CASSSDRPPYEQYF. The chain combines TRBV5-6 with TRBJ2-7; 7 bases are shared with TRBD1. J lost 4 bases, V lost 3 bases, and 7 bases had no gene match. Germline values: CDR1 SGHDT, CDR2 YYEEEE. The CDR3 sequence is 14 residues long.

This chain connects TRBV5-1 to TRBJ1-1, with D uncertain. Trimming removed 6 bases from V and 6 bases from J, with 15 bases in between. The length of the CDR3 is 13 residues. Germline V gene lookup returns CDR1 SGHRS and CDR2 YFSETQ. In nucleotides, the CDR3 is TGCGCCAGCACCTCTTGGAGCTACCCTGAAGCTTTCTTT. Its protein product is CASTSWSYPEAFF. The full variable domain, with the rest looked up from reference TRBV5-1 and TRBJ1-1, is KAGVTQTPRYLIKTRGQQVTLSCSPISGHRSVSWYQQTPGQGLQFLFEYFSETQRNKGNFPGRFSGRQFSNSRSEMNVSTLELGDSALYLCASTSWSYPEAFFGQGTRLTVV.

Comment on this clone: Other DNA sequences of this sample code for an identical CDR3. This sequence joins TRBV5-1 and TRBJ2-1, with 15 bases fitting TRBD2. V trimming: 4 bases; J trimming: 7 bases; junction bases outside the gene matches: 3. Looked up from germline, CDR1 is SGHRS and CDR2 is YFSETQ. The CDR3 runs to 15 residues. The CDR3 DNA is TGCGCCAGCAGCCCGGGACTAGCGGGGGGTAATGAGCAGTTCTTC. This encodes CASSPGLAGGNEQFF.

The CDR3 region is CSVTPTGGITEAFF. For the CDR3, the DNA is TGCAGCGTTACCCCAACCGGGGGGATAACTGAAGCTTTCTTT. The rearrangement links TRBV29-1 to TRBJ1-1; a possible D gene is TRBD1 (5 bases). This CDR3 is 14 amino acids long. The ends were cut back, 5 bases at V and 5 bases at J, with 18 bases in the middle. Germline CDR1 reads SQVTM; CDR2 reads ANQGSEA.

The rearrangement uses TRBV14 and TRBJ2-7; TRBD1 matches 7 bases. Germline CDR1 reads SGHDN; CDR2 reads FVKESK. After removal of 4 bases from V and 0 bases from J, the junction contained 9 bases not matched to a gene. CDR3 length: 16 residues. CDR3 protein: CASSPKGQTNSYEQYF. The CDR3 nucleotides are TGTGCCAGCAGCCCAAAGGGACAGACGAACTCCTACGAGCAGTACTTC.

V is TRBV6-5 and J is TRBJ2-7, with 8 positions matching TRBD1. Germline-derived CDR1 and CDR2 are MNHEY and SVGAGI. This CDR3 is built from 15 residues. J lost 4 bases, V lost 4 bases, and 9 bases had no gene match. CDR3 sequence: CASSSGTGEIYEQYF. Here the CDR3 DNA reads TGTGCCAGCAGTTCCGGGACAGGAGAAATTTACGAGCAGTACTTC.

The V call is TRBV7-7, the J call TRBJ2-7, with D uncertain. The CDR3 is made up of 14 amino acids. CDR1 is SSHAT, CDR2 FNYEAQ, per germline (reference sequence). Trimming stripped 4 bases from V and 0 bases from J, with 10 bases between. Here the CDR3 reads CASSSRLGSYEQYF. CDR3 coding DNA: TGTGCCAGCAGCTCGAGGTTGGGCTCCTACGAGCAGTACTTC.

This rearrangement joins TRBV7-9 to TRBJ2-7; D perhaps matches TRBD1 (6 bases). CDR3 length equals 15 residues. With 3 bases removed from V and 1 base from J, the gap between germline ends came to 13 bases. CDR1 is SEHNR and CDR2 is FQNEAQ in the germline V gene (reference sequence). The CDR3 nucleotides read TGTGCCAGCAGCTTTGAGATCAGGGGATCCTACGAGCAGTACTTC. Its protein product is CASSFEIRGSYEQYF.

The rearrangement links TRBV5-1 to TRBJ2-3; 10 positions match TRBD2. The germline V gene encodes CDR1 SGHRS and CDR2 YFSETQ. This CDR3 comprises 16 residues. V shed 0 bases, J shed 5 bases, and the junction held 6 bases outside the gene matches. CDR3 loop: CASSLAIRLAGDTQYF. The CDR3 region has the DNA TGCGCCAGCAGCTTGGCGATCCGACTAGCGGGAGATACGCAGTATTTT.

V gene TRBV19 combines with J gene TRBJ1-3; tentatively, D is TRBD1 (5 bases). Germline V lookup: CDR1 LNHDA, CDR2 SQIVND (reference sequence). The CDR3 consists of 15 residues. Deletions cut 6 bases from V and 0 bases from J, with 12 bases between. This CDR3 reads CASRDIARSGNTIYF. In nucleotides, the CDR3 is TGTGCCAGTAGGGACATCGCCCGCTCTGGAAACACCATATATTTT.

The chain joins TRBV5-5 to TRBJ2-2, with D uncertain. The V gene lost 3 bases and the J gene lost 3 bases, with 3 bases spanning the gap. CDR1 and CDR2 (germline): SGHKS, YYEKEE (reference sequence). The CDR3 runs to 12 residues. CDR3 in amino acids: CASSSDTGELFF. The DNA for the CDR3 is TGTGCCAGCAGCTCCGACACCGGGGAGCTGTTTTTT.

In its sample, this clone was seen once. This chain connects TRBV21-1 to TRBJ1-2. TRBV21-1 is a pseudogene locus. The CDR3 covers 19 residues. CDR3 sequence reads: CASSTSDRMPWLAAYGYTF. DNA for the CDR3: TGTGCCAGCAGCACAAGCGATAGGATGCCCTGGCTCGCCGCCTATGGCTACACCTTC.

The rearrangement joins TRBV29-1 to TRBJ2-3; 10 nucleotides match TRBD1. V shed 1 base, J shed 2 bases, and the junction held 6 bases outside the gene matches. Germline values: CDR1 SQVTM, CDR2 ANQGSEA. The CDR3 covers 16 residues. CDR3 coding DNA: TGCAGCGTTGAAGGCCAGACAGGGGGCACCACAGATACGCAGTATTTT. This translates into CSVEGQTGGTTDTQYF.